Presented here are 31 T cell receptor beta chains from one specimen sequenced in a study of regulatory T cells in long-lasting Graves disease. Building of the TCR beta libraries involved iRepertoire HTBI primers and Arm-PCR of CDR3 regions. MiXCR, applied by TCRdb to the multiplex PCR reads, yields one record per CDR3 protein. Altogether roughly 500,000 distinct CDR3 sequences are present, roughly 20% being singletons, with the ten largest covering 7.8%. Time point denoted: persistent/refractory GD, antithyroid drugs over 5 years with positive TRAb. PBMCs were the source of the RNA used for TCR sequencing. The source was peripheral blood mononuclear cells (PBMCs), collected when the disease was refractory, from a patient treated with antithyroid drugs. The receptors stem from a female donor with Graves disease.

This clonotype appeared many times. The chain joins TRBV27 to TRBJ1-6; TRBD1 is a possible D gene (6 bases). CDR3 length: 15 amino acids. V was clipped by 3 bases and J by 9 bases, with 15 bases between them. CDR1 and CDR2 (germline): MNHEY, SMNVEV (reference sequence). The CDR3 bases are TGTGCCAGCAGTTTGGGGCCGGAGGGGGGTTCACCCCTCCACTTT. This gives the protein CASSLGPEGGSPLHF.

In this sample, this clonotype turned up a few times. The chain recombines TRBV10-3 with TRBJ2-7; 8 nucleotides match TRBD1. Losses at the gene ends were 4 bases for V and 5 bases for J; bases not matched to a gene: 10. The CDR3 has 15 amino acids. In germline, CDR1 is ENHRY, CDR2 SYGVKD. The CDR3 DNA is TGTGCCATCAGTGTTGGTGTGCAGGGGGCCCACGAGCAGTACTTC. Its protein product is CAISVGVQGAHEQYF.

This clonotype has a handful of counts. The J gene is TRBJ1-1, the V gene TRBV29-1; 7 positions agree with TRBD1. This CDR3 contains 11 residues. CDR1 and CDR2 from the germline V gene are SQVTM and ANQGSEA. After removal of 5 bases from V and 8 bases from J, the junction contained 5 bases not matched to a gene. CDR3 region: CSVSGGGEAFF. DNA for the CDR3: TGCAGCGTTTCAGGGGGGGGGGAAGCTTTCTTT.

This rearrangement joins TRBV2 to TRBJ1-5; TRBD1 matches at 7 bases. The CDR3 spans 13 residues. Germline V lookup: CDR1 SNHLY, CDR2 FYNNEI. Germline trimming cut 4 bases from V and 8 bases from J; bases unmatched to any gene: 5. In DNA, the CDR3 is TGTGCCAGCAGTGTAGGACAGGTGGAGCCCCAGCATTTT. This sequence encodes CASSVGQVEPQHF.

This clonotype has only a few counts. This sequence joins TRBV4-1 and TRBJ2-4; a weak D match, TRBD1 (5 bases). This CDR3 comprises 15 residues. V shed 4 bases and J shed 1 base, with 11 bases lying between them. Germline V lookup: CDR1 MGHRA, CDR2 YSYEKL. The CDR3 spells CASSPREKAKNIQYF. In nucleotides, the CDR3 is TGCGCCAGCAGCCCCAGGGAAAAGGCCAAAAACATTCAGTACTTC.

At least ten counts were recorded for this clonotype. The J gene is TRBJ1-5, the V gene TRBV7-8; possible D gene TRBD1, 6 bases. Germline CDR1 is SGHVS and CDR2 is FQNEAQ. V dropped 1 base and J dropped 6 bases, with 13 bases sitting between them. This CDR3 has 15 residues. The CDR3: CASSLGQGRRQPQHF. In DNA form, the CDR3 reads TGTGCCAGCAGCTTAGGGCAGGGGAGGCGTCAGCCCCAGCATTTT.

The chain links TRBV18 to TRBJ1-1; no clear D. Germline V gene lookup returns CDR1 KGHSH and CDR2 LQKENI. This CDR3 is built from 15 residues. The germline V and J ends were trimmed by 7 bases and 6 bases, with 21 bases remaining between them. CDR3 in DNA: TGTGCCAGCTGCCACGGAGCGGGAATAGTCGCTGAAGCTTTCTTT. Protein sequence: CASCHGAGIVAEAFF.

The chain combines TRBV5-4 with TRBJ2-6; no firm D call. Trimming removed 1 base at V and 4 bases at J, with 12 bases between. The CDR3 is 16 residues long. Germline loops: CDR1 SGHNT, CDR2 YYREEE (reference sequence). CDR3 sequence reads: CASSLQSGFGANVLTF. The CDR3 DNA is TGTGCCAGCAGCTTGCAATCTGGGTTCGGGGCCAACGTCCTGACTTTC.

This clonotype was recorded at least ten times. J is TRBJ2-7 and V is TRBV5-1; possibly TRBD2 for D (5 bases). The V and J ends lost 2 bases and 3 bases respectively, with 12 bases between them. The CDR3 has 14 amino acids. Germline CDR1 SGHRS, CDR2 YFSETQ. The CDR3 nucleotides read TGCGCCAGCAGCTTTGGACTTACAGACTACGAGCAGTACTTC. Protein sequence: CASSFGLTDYEQYF.

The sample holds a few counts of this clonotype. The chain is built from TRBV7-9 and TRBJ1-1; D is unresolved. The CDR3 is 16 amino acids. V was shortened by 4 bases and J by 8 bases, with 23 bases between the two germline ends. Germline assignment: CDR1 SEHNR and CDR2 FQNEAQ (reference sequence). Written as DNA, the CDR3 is TGTGCCAGCAGCTCCCCCGCCCGGCAATCACAAACAGAAGCTTTCTTT. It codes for CASSSPARQSQTEAFF. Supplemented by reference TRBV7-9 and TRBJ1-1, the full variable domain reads DTGVSQNPRHKITKRGQNVTFRCDPISEHNRLYWYRQTLGQGPEFLTYFQNEAQLEKSRLLSDRFSAERPKGSFSTLEIQRTEQGDSAMYLCASSSPARQSQTEAFFGQGTRLTVV.

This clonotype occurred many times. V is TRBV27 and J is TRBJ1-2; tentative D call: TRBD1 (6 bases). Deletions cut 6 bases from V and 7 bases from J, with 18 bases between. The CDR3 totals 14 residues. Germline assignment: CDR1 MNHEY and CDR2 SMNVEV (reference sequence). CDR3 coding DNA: TGTGCCAGCAGCTTGATGGGACAAGGGAGTGGCTACACCTTC. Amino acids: CASSLMGQGSGYTF.

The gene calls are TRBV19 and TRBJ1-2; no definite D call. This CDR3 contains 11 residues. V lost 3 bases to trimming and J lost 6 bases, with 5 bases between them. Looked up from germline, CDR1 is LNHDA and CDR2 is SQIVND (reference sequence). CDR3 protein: CASSIQNGYTF. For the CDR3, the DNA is TGTGCCAGTAGTATCCAGAATGGCTACACCTTC.

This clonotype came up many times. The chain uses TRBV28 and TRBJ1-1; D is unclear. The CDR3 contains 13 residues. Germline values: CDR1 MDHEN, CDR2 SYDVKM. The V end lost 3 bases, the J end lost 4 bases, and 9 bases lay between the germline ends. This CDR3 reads CASSFPGGTEAFF. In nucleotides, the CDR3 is TGTGCCAGCAGTTTCCCCGGCGGCACTGAAGCTTTCTTT.

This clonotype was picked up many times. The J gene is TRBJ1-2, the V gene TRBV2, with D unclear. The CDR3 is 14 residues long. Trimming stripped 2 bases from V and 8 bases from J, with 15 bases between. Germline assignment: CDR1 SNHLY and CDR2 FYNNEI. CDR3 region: CASSESVSAGGYTF. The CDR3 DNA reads TGTGCCAGCAGTGAATCTGTATCAGCCGGGGGCTACACCTTC. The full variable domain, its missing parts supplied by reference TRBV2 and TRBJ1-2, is EPEVTQTPSHQVTQMGQEVILRCVPISNHLYFYWYRQILGQKVEFLVSFYNNEISEKSEIFDDQFSVERPDGSNFTLKIRSTKLEDSAMYFCASSESVSAGGYTFGSGTRLTVV.

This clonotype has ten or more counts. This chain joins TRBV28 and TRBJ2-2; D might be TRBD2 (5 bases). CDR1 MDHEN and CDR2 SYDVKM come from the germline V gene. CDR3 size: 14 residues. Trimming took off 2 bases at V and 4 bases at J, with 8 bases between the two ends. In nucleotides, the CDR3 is TGTGCCAGCAGTTTAGTAGGGAGCACCGGGGAGCTGTTTTTT. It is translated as CASSLVGSTGELFF.

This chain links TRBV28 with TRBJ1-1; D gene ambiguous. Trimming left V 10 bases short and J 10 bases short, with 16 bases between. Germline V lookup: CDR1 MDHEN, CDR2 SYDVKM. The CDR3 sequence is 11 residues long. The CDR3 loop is CATLNGPGAFF. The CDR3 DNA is TGTGCCACTTTGAACGGGCCTGGAGCTTTCTTT.

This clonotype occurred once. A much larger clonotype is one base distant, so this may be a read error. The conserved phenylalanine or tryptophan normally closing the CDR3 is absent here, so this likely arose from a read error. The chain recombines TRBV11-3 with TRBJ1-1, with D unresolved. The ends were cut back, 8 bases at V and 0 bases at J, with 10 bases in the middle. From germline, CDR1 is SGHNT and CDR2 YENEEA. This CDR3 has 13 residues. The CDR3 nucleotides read TGTGCCAGCGAGGATGTTATGAACACTGAAGCTTTCTCT. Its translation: CASEDVMNTEAFS.

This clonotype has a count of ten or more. CDR3 nucleotides: TGTGCCAGCAGTTTATGGGCGGGAGGGCCACTTGGGGAGCAGTACTTC. Its translation is CASSLWAGGPLGEQYF. The chain employs TRBV28 and TRBJ2-7; 9 bases align to TRBD2. The CDR3 has 16 residues. J lost 7 bases, V lost 0 bases, and 10 bases had no gene match. Germline V gene lookup returns CDR1 MDHEN and CDR2 SYDVKM.

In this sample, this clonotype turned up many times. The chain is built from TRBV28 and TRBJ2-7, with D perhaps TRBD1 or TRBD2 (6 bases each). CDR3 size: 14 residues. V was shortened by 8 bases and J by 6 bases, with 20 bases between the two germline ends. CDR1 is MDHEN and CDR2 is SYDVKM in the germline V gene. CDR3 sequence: CASRLGGLVAEQYF. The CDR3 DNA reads TGTGCCAGCCGCCTAGGGGGGTTAGTGGCCGAGCAGTACTTC.

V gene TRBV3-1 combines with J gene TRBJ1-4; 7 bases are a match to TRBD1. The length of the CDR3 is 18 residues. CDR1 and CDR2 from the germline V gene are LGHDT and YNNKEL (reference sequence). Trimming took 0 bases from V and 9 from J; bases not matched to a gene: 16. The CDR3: CASSQDPGQRDGAKKLFF. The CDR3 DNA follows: TGTGCCAGCAGCCAAGACCCGGGACAGAGGGACGGAGCGAAAAAACTGTTTTTT.

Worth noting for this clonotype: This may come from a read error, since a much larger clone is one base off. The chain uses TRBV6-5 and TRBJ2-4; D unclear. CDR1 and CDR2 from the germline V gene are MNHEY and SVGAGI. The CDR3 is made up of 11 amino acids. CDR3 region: CDSSTQNIQYF. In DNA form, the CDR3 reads TGTGACAGCAGCACACAAAACATTCAGTACTTC.

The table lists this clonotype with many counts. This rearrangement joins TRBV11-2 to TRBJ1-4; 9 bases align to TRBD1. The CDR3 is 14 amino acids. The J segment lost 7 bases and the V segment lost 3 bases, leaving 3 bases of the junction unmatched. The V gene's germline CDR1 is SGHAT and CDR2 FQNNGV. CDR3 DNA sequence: TGTGCCAGCAGCTTGACAGGGGGGAGTGAAAAACTGTTTTTT. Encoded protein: CASSLTGGSEKLFF.

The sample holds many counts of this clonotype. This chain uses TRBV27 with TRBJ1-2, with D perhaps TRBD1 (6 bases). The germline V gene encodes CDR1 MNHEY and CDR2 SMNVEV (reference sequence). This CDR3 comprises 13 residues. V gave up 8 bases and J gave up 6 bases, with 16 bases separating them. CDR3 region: CASARQVVDGYTF. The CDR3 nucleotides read TGTGCCAGCGCGAGACAGGTCGTGGATGGCTACACCTTC.

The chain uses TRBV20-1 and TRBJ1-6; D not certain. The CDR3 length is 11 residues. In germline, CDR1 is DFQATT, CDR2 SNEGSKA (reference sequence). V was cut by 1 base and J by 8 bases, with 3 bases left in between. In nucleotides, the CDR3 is TGCAGTGCTAGAGGAGATTCACCCCTCCACTTT. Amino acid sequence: CSARGDSPLHF.

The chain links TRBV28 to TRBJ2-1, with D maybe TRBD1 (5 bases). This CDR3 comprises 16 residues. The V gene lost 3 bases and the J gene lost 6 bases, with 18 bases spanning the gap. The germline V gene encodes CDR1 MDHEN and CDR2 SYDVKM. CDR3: CASSFLRGARVNEQFF. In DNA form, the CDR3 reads TGTGCCAGCAGTTTCTTAAGGGGCGCTAGGGTCAATGAGCAGTTCTTC.

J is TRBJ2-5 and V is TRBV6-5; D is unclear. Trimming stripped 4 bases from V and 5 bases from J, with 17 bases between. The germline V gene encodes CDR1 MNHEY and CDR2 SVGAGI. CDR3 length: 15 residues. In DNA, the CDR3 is TGTGCCAGCAGTTCTCTATCGAGCGTTGGGGAGACCCAGTACTTC. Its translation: CASSSLSSVGETQYF.

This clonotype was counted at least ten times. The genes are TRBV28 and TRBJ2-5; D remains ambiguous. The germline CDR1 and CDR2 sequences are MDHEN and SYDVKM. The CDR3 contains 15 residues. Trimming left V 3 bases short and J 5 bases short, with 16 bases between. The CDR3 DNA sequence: TGTGCCAGCAGTTTTATTGGTGTGACCGGGGAGACCCAGTACTTC. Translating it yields CASSFIGVTGETQYF.

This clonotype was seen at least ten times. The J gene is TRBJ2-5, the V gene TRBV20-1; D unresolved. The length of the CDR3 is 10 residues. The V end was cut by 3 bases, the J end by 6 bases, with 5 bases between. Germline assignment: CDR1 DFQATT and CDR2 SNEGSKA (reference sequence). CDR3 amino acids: CSASGQTQYF. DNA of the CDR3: TGCAGTGCTAGTGGGCAGACCCAGTACTTC.

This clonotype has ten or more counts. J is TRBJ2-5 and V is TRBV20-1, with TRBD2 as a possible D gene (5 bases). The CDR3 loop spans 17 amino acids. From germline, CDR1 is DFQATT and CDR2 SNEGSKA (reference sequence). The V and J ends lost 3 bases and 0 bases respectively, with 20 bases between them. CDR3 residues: CSASSASLGWYQETQYF. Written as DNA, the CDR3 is TGCAGTGCTAGTAGCGCCTCCCTAGGGTGGTACCAAGAGACCCAGTACTTC.

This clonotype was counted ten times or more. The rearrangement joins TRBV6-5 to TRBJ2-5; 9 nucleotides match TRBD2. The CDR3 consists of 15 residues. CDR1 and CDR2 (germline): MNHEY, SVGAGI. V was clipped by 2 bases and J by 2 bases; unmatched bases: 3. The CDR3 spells CASSYILAGQETQYF. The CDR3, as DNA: TGTGCCAGCAGTTACATCCTAGCGGGACAAGAGACCCAGTACTTC.

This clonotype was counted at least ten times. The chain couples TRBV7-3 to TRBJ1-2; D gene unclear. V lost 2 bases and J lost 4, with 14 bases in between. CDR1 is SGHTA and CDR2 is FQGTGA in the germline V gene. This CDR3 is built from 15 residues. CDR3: CASSLGFLGVYGYTF. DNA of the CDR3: TGTGCCAGCAGCTTAGGTTTTCTGGGAGTCTATGGCTACACCTTC.